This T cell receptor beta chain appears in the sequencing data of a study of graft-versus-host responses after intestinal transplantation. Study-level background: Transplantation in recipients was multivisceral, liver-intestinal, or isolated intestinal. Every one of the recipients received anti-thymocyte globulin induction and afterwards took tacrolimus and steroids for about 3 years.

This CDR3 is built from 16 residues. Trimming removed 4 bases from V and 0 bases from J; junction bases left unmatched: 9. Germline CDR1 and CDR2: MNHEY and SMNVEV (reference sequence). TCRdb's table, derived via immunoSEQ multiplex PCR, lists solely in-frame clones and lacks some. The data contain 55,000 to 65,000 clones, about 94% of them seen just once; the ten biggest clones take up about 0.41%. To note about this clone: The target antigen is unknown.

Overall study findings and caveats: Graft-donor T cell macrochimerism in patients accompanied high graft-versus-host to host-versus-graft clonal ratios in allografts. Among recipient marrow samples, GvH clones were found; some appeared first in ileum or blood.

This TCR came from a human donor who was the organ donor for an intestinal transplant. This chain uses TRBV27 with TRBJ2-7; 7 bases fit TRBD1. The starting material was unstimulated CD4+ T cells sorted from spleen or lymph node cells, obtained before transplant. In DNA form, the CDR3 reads TGTGCCAGCAGTTCAAGACAGGGAATGAACTCCTACGAGCAGTACTTC. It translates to CASSSRQGMNSYEQYF.